These T cell receptor beta chains were read from a single sample in a study of multiple sclerosis patients with progressive multifocal leukoencephalopathy. Sequencing used immunoSEQ multiplex PCR; TCRdb keeps in-frame clones, though not all of them. There are roughly 34,000 clones in the sample; roughly 90% occur only once, and 1.5% lies in the top ten. Material: PBMCs. The receptors stem from a human donor with multiple sclerosis. The CDR3 runs from the conserved cysteine through the conserved F or W. A D gene is named only where the DNA matches it firmly. A clone size is listed for some rows: how often the clone was seen (once, few, many), or a class if it is expanded.

V	J	size	D	length	CDR3	DNA
TRBV28	TRBJ2-1	-	TRBD2	16	CASSLGGEGRYNEQFF	TGTGCCAGCAGTTTAGGGGGGGAGGGCCGTTACAATGAGCAGTTCTTC
TRBV7-2	TRBJ1-1	-	-	19	CASSSEPAETGLGNTEAFF	TGTGCCAGCAGCTCCGAGCCGGCAGAAACAGGGTTGGGGAACACTGAAGCTTTCTTT
TRBV19	TRBJ2-7	-	TRBD2	14	CASYSGGPPYEQYF	TGTGCCAGCTATAGCGGGGGACCCCCCTACGAGCAGTACTTC
TRBV4-3	TRBJ2-1	-	-	17	CASSQDLWRQANNEQFF	TGCGCCAGCAGCCAAGATCTATGGAGACAGGCCAACAATGAGCAGTTCTTC
TRBV6-5	TRBJ1-6	-	-	15	CASSYWDGGNSPLHF	TGTGCCAGCAGTTACTGGGACGGGGGCAATTCACCCCTCCACTTT
TRBV25-1	TRBJ2-4	-	TRBD1	16	CASSERPGGDKNIQYF	TGTGCCAGCAGTGAACGGCCAGGGGGAGACAAAAACATTCAGTACTTC
TRBV9	TRBJ2-1	-	TRBD2	15	CASSVAIGSGNEQFF	TGTGCCAGCAGCGTAGCTATCGGTAGCGGGAATGAGCAGTTCTTC
TRBV19	TRBJ2-7	-	-	13	CASSPDGVHEQYF	TGTGCCAGTAGCCCGGACGGGGTCCACGAGCAGTACTTC
TRBV29-1	TRBJ2-2	-	TRBD2	19	CSVQGLTGLAGVWTGELFF	TGCAGCGTTCAGGGTTTAACGGGACTAGCGGGAGTTTGGACCGGGGAGCTGTTTTTT
TRBV18	TRBJ2-7	-	-	15	CASSPETGPGYEQYF	TGTGCCAGCTCACCTGAGACAGGACCGGGCTACGAGCAGTACTTC
TRBV9	TRBJ2-2	once	-	14	CASSVHANTGELFF	TGTGCCAGCAGCGTTCACGCGAACACCGGGGAGCTGTTTTTT
TRBV10-1	TRBJ2-3	-	-	16	CASSGTGTLSTDTQYF	TGCGCCAGCAGTGGAACCGGGACTCTAAGCACAGATACGCAGTATTTT
TRBV28	TRBJ2-6	-	TRBD1	15	CASLGQAAGANVLTF	TGTGCCAGCCTCGGACAGGCCGCTGGGGCCAACGTCCTGACTTTC
TRBV18	TRBJ1-2	once	-	15	CASSPEPGFRYGYTF	TGTGCCAGCTCACCCGAACCCGGGTTTAGGTATGGCTACACCTTC
TRBV2	TRBJ2-7	-	TRBD2	16	CASSGDGGSGRGEQYF	TGTGCCAGCAGTGGAGATGGGGGTAGCGGGAGAGGCGAGCAGTACTTC
TRBV2	TRBJ2-6	-	TRBD1	13	CASTLDRGNVLTF	TGTGCCAGCACCCTGGACAGGGGAAACGTCCTGACTTTC
TRBV29-1	TRBJ2-5	-	TRBD2	16	CSVPRTSGTIQETQYF	TGCAGCGTCCCGCGGACTAGCGGGACTATCCAAGAGACCCAGTACTTC
TRBV7-2	TRBJ2-7	-	-	15	CASSFSGGIGIEQYF	TGTGCCAGCAGCTTCTCCGGCGGGATAGGAATCGAGCAGTACTTC
TRBV7-9	TRBJ2-1	-	-	16	CASSLSGDGRNNEQFF	TGTGCCAGCAGCTTGTCGGGGGACGGACGGAACAATGAGCAGTTCTTC
TRBV5-6	TRBJ2-1	-	-	14	CASELLAVYNEQFF	TGTGCCAGCGAGCTCCTGGCCGTATACAATGAGCAGTTCTTC
TRBV30	TRBJ1-5	-	-	15	CAWSLMSGGNQPQHF	TGTGCCTGGAGCCTTATGTCAGGGGGCAATCAGCCCCAGCATTTT
TRBV6-4	TRBJ2-3	few	TRBD1	16	CASSVEQGAHTDTQYF	TGTGCCAGCAGTGTGGAACAGGGGGCCCACACAGATACGCAGTATTTT
TRBV21-1	TRBJ2-5	-	-	16	CASSSCLATLSETQYF	TGTGCCAGCAGTAGCTGTTTAGCTACACTTTCTGAGACCCAGTACTTC
TRBV5-4	TRBJ2-1	-	-	11	CASSLDRAQFF	TGTGCCAGCAGCTTGGACCGAGCGCAGTTCTTC
TRBV19	TRBJ1-5	-	-	18	CASSIIVGEQAFRQPQHF	TGTGCCAGTAGTATAATCGTTGGAGAACAGGCGTTTCGTCAGCCCCAGCATTTT
TRBV19	TRBJ1-2	-	TRBD1	15	CASSARTGNDGGYTF	TGTGCCAGTAGTGCAAGGACAGGGAATGACGGTGGCTACACCTTC
TRBV2	TRBJ2-1	-	TRBD2	15	CASSEAGGPYNEQFF	TGTGCCAGCAGTGAAGCGGGAGGGCCTTACAATGAGCAGTTCTTC
TRBV9	TRBJ2-7	-	TRBD1	14	CASSVTGATYEQYF	TGTGCCAGCAGCGTGACAGGGGCGACCTACGAGCAGTACTTC
TRBV12-5	TRBJ2-1	-	-	14	CASGWGGISNEQFF	TGTGCTAGTGGTTGGGGCGGGATTAGCAATGAGCAGTTCTTC
TRBV19	TRBJ2-1	few	TRBD2	15	CASTLSGRSRDEQFF	TGTGCCAGTACCCTGAGCGGGAGATCCCGGGATGAGCAGTTCTTC
TRBV19	TRBJ2-5	-	TRBD1	16	CASSIDRNRGLETQYF	TGTGCCAGTAGTATAGATAGGAACAGGGGGCTAGAGACCCAGTACTTC
TRBV18	TRBJ2-7	once	TRBD2	16	CASSPPLSGSRYEQYF	TGTGCCAGCTCACCACCGCTTAGCGGGAGTAGGTACGAGCAGTATTTC
TRBV10-3	TRBJ2-1	-	-	12	CAISRADNEQFF	TGTGCCATCAGCAGGGCCGACAATGAGCAGTTCTTC
TRBV19	TRBJ1-2	-	-	14	CASSIRPGDYGYTF	TGTGCCAGTAGTATACGGCCAGGGGACTATGGCTACACCTTC
TRBV28	TRBJ1-1	-	-	11	CASSFLLAAFF	TGTGCCAGCAGTTTCCTCCTTGCAGCTTTCTTT
TRBV11-2	TRBJ2-7	once	TRBD2	14	CASSLGRGAYEQYF	TGTGCCAGCAGCTTAGGGCGGGGGGCCTACGAGCAGTACTTC
TRBV7-6	TRBJ2-6	-	-	17	CASSERGGPSGANVLTF	TGTGCCAGCAGCGAGCGAGGGGGTCCCTCTGGGGCCAACGTCCTGACTTTC
TRBV4-3	TRBJ2-1	once	-	12	CASSQGSEEQFF	TGCGCCAGCAGCCAAGGTAGCGAAGAGCAGTTCTTC
TRBV11-2	TRBJ1-1	-	-	14	CASSLSQRGTEAFF	TGTGCCAGCAGCTTATCCCAAAGAGGGACTGAAGCTTTCTTT
TRBV5-6	TRBJ2-1	-	TRBD2	15	CASRTQPGLAGQWVF	TGTGCCAGCAGGACCCAGCCGGGACTAGCGGGCCAGTGGGTCTTC
TRBV6-5	TRBJ2-7	once	-	13	CASLSGPPYEQYF	TGTGCCAGTCTCTCCGGGCCACCCTACGAGCAGTACTTC
TRBV6-1	TRBJ2-6	few	TRBD2	13	CASGGAGANVLTF	TGTGCCAGCGGGGGGGCTGGGGCCAACGTCCTGACTTTC
TRBV18	TRBJ1-4	-	-	16	CASSQLSGVSNEKLFF	TGTGCCAGCTCACAGTTGTCAGGGGTTTCTAATGAAAAACTGTTTTTT
TRBV13	TRBJ1-6	-	-	15	CASSSGSSYNSPLHF	TGTGCCAGCAGCAGTGGAAGCTCCTATAATTCACCCCTCCACTTT
TRBV18	TRBJ2-3	-	TRBD2	19	CASSSTHPSGRARTDTQYF	TGTGCCAGCTCGTCGACACATCCTAGCGGGAGGGCACGCACAGATACGCAGTATTTT
TRBV29-1	TRBJ1-4	-	-	17	CSVGTDRNPASNEKLFF	TGCAGCGTTGGGACAGATCGGAATCCCGCTTCGAATGAAAAACTGTTTTTT